The sequence of this T cell receptor (beta chain) was determined in a study of control samples from healthy donors and cancer patients. TCRdb's table, derived via immunoSEQ multiplex PCR, lists solely in-frame clones and lacks some. The table has about 140,000 clones, about 89% seen once. Note on this clone: One end of the junction is discordant with germline, which a read error may explain.

Per the germline V gene, CDR1 is SGHVS and CDR2 is FNYEAQ. CDR3 length: 14 amino acids. Sequenced sample: blood. This receptor was obtained from a man aged 18 to 30 in good health. The V and J genes are TRBV7-6 and TRBJ1-1, with 11 bases identical to TRBD1. The CDR3 sequence: CASSLLNAGQGVLW. CDR3 nucleotides: TGTGCCAGCAGCTTGTTAAATGCGGGACAGGGGGTTTTGTGG.